This T cell receptor beta chain derives from a study of cytomegalovirus exposure and HLA in healthy donors. Whole-study findings and limits: When the data were analyzed later, several of the most significant clusters appeared to be linked to common viral pathogens. Near-uniform donor sequencing depth was presumed by presence/absence analyses. It was confirmed in vitro that a few of the CMV-associated chains were specific for CMV antigens.

Germline CDR1 and CDR2: SGHRS and YFSETQ. The ends were cut back, 7 bases at V and 1 base at J, with 12 bases in the middle. The CDR3 is 14 amino acids. Each donor's status was that of a healthy bone marrow donor. As regards this clone: Its antigen is unknown.

The study ran its PCR with 60 Vbeta and 13 Jbeta primers. The protocol was immunoSEQ multiplex PCR, while the TCRdb copy is restricted to in-frame clones and leaves out a portion. The data contain more than 150,000 clones, 82% of them singletons. The genes are TRBV5-1 and TRBJ2-1, with D possibly matching TRBD2 (6 bases). The sequenced sample consisted of PBMCs. The clonotype comes from a man aged 35-49 years in good health and CMV-seronegative. The CDR3 nucleotides are TGCGCCAGCGCGGGCGGGGCGTCCTACAATGAGCAGTTCTTC. Its protein product is CASAGGASYNEQFF. Variable domain in full (rest from reference TRBV5-1 and TRBJ2-1): KAGVTQTPRYLIKTRGQQVTLSCSPISGHRSVSWYQQTPGQGLQFLFEYFSETQRNKGNFPGRFSGRQFSNSRSEMNVSTLELGDSALYLCASAGGASYNEQFFGPGTRLTVL.